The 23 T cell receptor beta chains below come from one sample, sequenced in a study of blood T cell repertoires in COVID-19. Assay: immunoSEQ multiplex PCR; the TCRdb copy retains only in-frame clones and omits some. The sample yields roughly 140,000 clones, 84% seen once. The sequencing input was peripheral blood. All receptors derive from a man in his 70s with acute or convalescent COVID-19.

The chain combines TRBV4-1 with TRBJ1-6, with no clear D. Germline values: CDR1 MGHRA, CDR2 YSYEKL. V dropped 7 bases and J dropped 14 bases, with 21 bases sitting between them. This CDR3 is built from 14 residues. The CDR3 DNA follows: TGCGCCAGCACCCAGGCACCCGCCGAGGGATCCCTCCACTTT. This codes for CASTQAPAEGSLHF.

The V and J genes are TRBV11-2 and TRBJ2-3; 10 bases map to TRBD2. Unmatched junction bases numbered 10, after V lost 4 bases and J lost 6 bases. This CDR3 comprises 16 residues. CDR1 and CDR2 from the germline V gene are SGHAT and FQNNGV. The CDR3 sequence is CASSSVSSGRADTQYF. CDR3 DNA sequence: TGTGCCAGCAGCTCGGTTTCTAGCGGGAGAGCGGATACGCAGTATTTT. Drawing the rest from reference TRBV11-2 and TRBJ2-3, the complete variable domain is EAGVAQSPRYKIIEKRQSVAFWCNPISGHATLYWYQQILGQGPKLLIQFQNNGVVDDSQLPKDRFSAERLKGVDSTLKIQPAKLEDSAVYLCASSSVSSGRADTQYFGPGTRLTVL.

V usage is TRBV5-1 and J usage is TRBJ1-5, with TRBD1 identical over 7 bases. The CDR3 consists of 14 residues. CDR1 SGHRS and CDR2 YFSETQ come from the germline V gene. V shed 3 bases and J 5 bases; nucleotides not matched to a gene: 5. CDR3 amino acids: CASSYGDRDQPQHF. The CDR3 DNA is TGCGCCAGCAGCTACGGGGACAGAGATCAGCCCCAGCATTTT.

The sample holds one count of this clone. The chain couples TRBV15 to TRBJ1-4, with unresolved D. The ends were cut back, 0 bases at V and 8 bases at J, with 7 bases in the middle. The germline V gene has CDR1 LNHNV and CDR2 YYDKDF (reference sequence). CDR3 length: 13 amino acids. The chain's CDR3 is CATSRDFSEKLFF. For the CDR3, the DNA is TGTGCCACCAGCAGAGATTTTTCGGAAAAACTGTTTTTT.

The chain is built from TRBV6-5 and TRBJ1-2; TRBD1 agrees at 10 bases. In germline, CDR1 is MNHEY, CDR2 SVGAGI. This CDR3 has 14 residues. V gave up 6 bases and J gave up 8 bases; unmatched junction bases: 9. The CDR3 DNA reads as TGTGCCAGCAGGGACCTTGGGGACAGGGGCGGCTACACCTTC. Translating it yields CASRDLGDRGGYTF.

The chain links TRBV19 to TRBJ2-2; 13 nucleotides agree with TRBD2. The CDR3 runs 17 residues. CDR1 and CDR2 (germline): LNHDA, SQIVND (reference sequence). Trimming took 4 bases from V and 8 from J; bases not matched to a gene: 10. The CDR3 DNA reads TGTGCCAGTAGTAAAAAGGGACTAGCGGGATCGGCGGGGGAGCTGTTTTTT. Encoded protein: CASSKKGLAGSAGELFF.

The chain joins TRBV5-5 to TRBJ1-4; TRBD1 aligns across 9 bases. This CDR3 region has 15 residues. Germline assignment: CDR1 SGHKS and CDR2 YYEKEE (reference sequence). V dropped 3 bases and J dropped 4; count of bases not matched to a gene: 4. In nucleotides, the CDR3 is TGTGCCAGCAGCTCAGGGACAGGGTTTAATGAAAAACTGTTTTTT. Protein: CASSSGTGFNEKLFF.

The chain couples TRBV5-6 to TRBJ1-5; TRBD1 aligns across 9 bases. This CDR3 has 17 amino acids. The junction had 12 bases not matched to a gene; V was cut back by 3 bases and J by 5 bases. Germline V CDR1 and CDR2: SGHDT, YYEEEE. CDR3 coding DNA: TGTGCCAGCAGCTCCACCCCGGGACAGGGTCGGTATCAGCCCCAGCATTTT. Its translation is CASSSTPGQGRYQPQHF.

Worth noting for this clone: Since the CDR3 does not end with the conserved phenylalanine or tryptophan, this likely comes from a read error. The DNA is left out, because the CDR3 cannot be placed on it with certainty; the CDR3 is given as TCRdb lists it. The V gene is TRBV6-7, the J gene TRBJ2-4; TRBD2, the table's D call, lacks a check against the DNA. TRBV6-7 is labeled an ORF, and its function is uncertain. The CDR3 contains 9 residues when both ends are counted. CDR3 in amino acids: CASTLDYGL.

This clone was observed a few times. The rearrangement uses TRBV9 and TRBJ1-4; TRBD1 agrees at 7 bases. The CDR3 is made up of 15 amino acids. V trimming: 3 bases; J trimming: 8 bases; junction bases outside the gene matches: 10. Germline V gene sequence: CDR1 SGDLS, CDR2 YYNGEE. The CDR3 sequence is CASSEAEGAGEKLFF. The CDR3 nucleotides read TGTGCCAGCAGCGAGGCAGAGGGGGCAGGCGAAAAACTGTTTTTT.

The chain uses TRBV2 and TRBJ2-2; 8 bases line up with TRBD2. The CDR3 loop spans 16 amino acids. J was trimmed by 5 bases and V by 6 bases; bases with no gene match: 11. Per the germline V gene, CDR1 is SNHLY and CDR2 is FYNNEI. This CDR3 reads CASRPRSGGLTGELFF. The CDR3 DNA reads TGTGCCAGCAGGCCCAGGAGCGGGGGTTTAACCGGGGAGCTGTTTTTT. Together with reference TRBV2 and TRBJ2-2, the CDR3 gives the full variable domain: EPEVTQTPSHQVTQMGQEVILRCVPISNHLYFYWYRQILGQKVEFLVSFYNNEISEKSEIFDDQFSVERPDGSNFTLKIRSTKLEDSAMYFCASRPRSGGLTGELFFGEGSRLTVL.

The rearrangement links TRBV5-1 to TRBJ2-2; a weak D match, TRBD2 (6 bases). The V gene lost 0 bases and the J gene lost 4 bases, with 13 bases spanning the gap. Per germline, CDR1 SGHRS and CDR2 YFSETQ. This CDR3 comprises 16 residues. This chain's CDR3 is CASSLAPGLTTGELFF. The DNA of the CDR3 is TGCGCCAGCAGCTTGGCCCCGGGACTCACCACCGGGGAGCTGTTTTTT.

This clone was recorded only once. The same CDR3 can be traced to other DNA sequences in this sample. CDR3 DNA sequence: TGTGCCACCAGTGACCCCGGGGGATACAATGAGCAGTTCTTC. Translated: CATSDPGGYNEQFF. The chain has TRBV24-1 and TRBJ2-1; D is perhaps TRBD2 (6 bases). The germline V gene has CDR1 KGHDR and CDR2 SFDVKD. The V gene lost 4 bases and the J gene lost 4 bases, with 10 bases spanning the gap. The CDR3 runs 14 residues.

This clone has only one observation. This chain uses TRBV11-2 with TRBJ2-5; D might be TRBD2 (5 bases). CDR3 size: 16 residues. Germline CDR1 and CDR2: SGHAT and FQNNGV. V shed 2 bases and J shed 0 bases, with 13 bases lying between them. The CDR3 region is CASSLRLLANQETQYF. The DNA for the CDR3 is TGTGCCAGCAGCTTACGGTTGCTAGCCAACCAAGAGACCCAGTACTTC. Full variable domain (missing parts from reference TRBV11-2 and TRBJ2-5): EAGVAQSPRYKIIEKRQSVAFWCNPISGHATLYWYQQILGQGPKLLIQFQNNGVVDDSQLPKDRFSAERLKGVDSTLKIQPAKLEDSAVYLCASSLRLLANQETQYFGPGTRLLVL.

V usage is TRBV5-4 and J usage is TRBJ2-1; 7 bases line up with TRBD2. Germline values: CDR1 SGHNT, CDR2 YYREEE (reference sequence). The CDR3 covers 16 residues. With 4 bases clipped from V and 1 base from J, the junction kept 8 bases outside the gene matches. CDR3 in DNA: TGTGCCAGCAGCCGTACCGGGACTATATCCTACAATGAGCAGTTCTTC. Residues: CASSRTGTISYNEQFF.

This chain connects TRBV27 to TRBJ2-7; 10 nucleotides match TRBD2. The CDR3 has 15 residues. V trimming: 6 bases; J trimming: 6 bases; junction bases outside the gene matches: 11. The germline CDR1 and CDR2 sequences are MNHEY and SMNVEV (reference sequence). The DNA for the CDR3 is TGTGCCAGCAGCTCCCCAGCGGGAGGGAAGTTCGAGCAGTACTTC. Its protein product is CASSSPAGGKFEQYF.

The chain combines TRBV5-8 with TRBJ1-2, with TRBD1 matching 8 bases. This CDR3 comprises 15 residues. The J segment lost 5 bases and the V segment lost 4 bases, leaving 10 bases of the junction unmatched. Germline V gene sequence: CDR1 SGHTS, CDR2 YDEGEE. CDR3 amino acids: CASSRGQGLQYGYTF. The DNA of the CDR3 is TGTGCCAGCAGCAGAGGACAGGGCCTGCAGTATGGCTACACCTTC.

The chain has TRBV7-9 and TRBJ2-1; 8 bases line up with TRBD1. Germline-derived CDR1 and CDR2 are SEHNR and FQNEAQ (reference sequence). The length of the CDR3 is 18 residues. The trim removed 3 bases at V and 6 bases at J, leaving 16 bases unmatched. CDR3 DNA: TGTGCCAGCAGCTTCTATGCCGGGACAGGAAAGGCCGCCAATGAGCAGTTCTTC. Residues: CASSFYAGTGKAANEQFF.

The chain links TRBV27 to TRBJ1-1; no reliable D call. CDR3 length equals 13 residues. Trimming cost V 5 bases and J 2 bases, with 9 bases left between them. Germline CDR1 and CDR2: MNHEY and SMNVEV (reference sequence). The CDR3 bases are TGTGCCAGCAGTGAGGTCTCCAACACTGAAGCTTTCTTT. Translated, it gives CASSEVSNTEAFF.

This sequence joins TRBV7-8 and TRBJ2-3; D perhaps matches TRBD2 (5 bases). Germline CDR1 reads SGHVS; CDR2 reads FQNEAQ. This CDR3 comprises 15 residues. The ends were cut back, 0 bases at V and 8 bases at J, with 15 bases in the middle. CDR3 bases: TGTGCCAGCAGCTTAGCCCTTTCAGGAGCGGCTACGCAGTATTTT. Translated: CASSLALSGAATQYF. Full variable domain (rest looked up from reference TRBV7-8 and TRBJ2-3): GAGVSQSPRYKVAKRGQDVALRCDPISGHVSLFWYQQALGQGPEFLTYFQNEAQLDKSGLPSDRFFAERPEGSVSTLKIQRTQQEDSAVYLCASSLALSGAATQYFGPGTRLTVL.

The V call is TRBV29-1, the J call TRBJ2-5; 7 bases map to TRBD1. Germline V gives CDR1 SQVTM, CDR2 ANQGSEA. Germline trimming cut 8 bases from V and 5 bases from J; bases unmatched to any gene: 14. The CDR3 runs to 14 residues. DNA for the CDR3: TGCAGCCACCGGTCCCGGACAGGCGGGGAGACCCAGTACTTC. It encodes CSHRSRTGGETQYF. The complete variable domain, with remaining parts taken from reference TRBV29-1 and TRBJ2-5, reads SAVISQKPSRDICQRGTSLTIQCQVDSQVTMMFWYRQQPGQSLTLIATANQGSEATYESGFVIDKFPISRPNLTFSTLTVSNMSPEDSSIYLCSHRSRTGGETQYFGPGTRLLVL.

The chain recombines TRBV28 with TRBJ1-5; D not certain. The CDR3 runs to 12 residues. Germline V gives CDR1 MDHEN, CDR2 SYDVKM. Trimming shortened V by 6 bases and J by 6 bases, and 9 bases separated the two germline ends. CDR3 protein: CASRTGSQPQHF. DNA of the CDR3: TGTGCCAGCAGGACGGGGTCTCAGCCCCAGCATTTT.

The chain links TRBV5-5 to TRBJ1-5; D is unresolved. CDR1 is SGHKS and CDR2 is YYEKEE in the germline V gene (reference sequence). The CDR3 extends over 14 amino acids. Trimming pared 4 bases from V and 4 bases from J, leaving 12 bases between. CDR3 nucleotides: TGTGCCAGCAGCCTTCTGGCGGGGAATCAGCCCCAGCATTTT. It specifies CASSLLAGNQPQHF.